This TCR beta chain emerged from a study of T cells after yellow fever vaccination. V lost 6 bases to trimming and J lost 0 bases; unmatched junction nucleotides: 10. Looked up from germline, CDR1 is SGHTA and CDR2 is FQGNSA. The CDR3 sequence is 16 residues long. Comment on this clonotype: Its antigen is not known.

Study results and limitations: Peak timing came faster in the weaker secondary response, day 5 versus 15. Among primary-vaccination clones, most reappeared after the booster, at 96% for CD4 and around 91% for CD8.

As TCR cDNA was made by 5'RACE template switching, a universal primer site and UMIs were added. TCRdb re-analysed the 5' RACE reads in MiXCR, keeping a single row per CDR3 protein. The profile shows around 530,000 distinct CDR3 sequences, around 17% of them singletons. This chain connects TRBV7-2 to TRBJ2-7; 8 bases agree with TRBD2. The sequence was obtained from a man between 18 and 35 years old who received the YFV17D yellow fever vaccine. The specimen comprised PBMCs, sampled less than 6 days after the first yellow fever vaccination. The CDR3 reads CASRPGGAVNSYEQYF. CDR3 bases: TGTGCCAGCAGACCCGGGGGGGCTGTCAACTCCTACGAGCAGTACTTC.